The 19 T cell receptor beta chains below all came from one sample that was sequenced in a study of blood T cells in healthy people across ages. Next came a second PCR, run for about 7 to 12 cycles, which used a sample-barcoded 5' primer along with a J-beta primer mix. From the 5' RACE reads, TCRdb called clonotypes with MiXCR, one entry per CDR3 protein. The table lists around 1.5 million distinct CDR3 sequences, approximately 59% of them singletons, with 6.5% to 8.5% in the top ten. Sequencing was done on a sample of blood. The receptors were sampled from a man aged 18 to 30 in good health.

A remark on this clonotype: One end of the junction is discordant with germline, which a read error may explain. The chain joins TRBV6-5 to TRBJ2-5; possible D gene TRBD1, 6 bases. The CDR3 spans 12 residues. Germline V gene data show CDR1 as MNHEY and CDR2 as SVGAGI. The CDR3 here is CASIGQQETRYF. The CDR3 DNA reads as TGTGCCAGCATCGGACAGCAAGAGACCCGGTACTTC.

The rearrangement links TRBV4-3 to TRBJ2-3; D may be TRBD2 (5 bases). V lost 3 bases and J 5 bases, leaving 12 bases between the germline ends. This CDR3 contains 14 residues. From germline, CDR1 is LGHNA and CDR2 YSLEER. This CDR3 is CASSQSLLGDTQYF. Written as DNA, the CDR3 is TGCGCCAGCAGCCAGAGCCTACTAGGAGATACGCAGTATTTT.

The chain links TRBV27 to TRBJ2-5; 10 bases map to TRBD2. The V gene end was trimmed by 5 bases and the J gene end by 11 bases; junction bases not matched to a gene: 17. The CDR3 contains 16 residues. Looked up from germline, CDR1 is MNHEY and CDR2 is SMNVEV (reference sequence). Here the CDR3 DNA reads TGTGCCAGCAGTGATGGTGGACTAGCGGTATACAATGAGCAGTACTTC. Translation gives CASSDGGLAVYNEQYF.

This clonotype was seen a handful of times. The chain couples TRBV6-2 or TRBV6-3 to TRBJ2-1, with TRBD2 matching over 8 bases. After removal of 5 bases from V and 0 bases from J, the junction contained 9 bases not matched to a gene. This CDR3 is built from 17 residues. The V gene's germline CDR1 is MNHEY and CDR2 SVGEGT. CDR3 sequence (DNA): TGTGCCAGCAGTCGGATAGCGGGACCTTACTCCTACAATGAGCAGTTCTTC. This sequence encodes CASSRIAGPYSYNEQFF.

The chain carries TRBV20-1 and TRBJ2-1, with 10 positions matching TRBD2. This CDR3 region has 14 residues. CDR1 is DFQATT, CDR2 SNEGSKA, per germline (reference sequence). With 1 base clipped from V and 9 bases from J, the junction kept 6 bases outside the gene matches. CDR3 in amino acids: CSARGEREGPEQFF. The CDR3 nucleotides are TGCAGTGCTAGAGGAGAGCGGGAGGGCCCTGAGCAGTTCTTC.

The chain combines TRBV11-2 with TRBJ2-5; the D is unclear. The CDR3 is 12 amino acids. V was shortened by 6 bases and J by 5 bases, with 10 bases between the two germline ends. Germline assignment: CDR1 SGHAT and CDR2 FQNNGV. CDR3 in DNA: TGTGCCAGCAGTGTGGTTCGGGAGACCCAGTACTTC. Amino acid sequence: CASSVVRETQYF. Full variable domain (remainder filled in from reference TRBV11-2 and TRBJ2-5): EAGVAQSPRYKIIEKRQSVAFWCNPISGHATLYWYQQILGQGPKLLIQFQNNGVVDDSQLPKDRFSAERLKGVDSTLKIQPAKLEDSAVYLCASSVVRETQYFGPGTRLLVL.

This clonotype was detected once. The chain recombines TRBV20-1 with TRBJ2-3; 10 bases align to TRBD2. The V segment lost 6 bases and the J segment 3 bases; nucleotides outside the gene matches: 21. This CDR3 has 19 residues. In germline, CDR1 is DFQATT, CDR2 SNEGSKA (reference sequence). The CDR3 DNA is TGCAGTGCCCAAAAGGGGTGGCTAGCGGGGGCCAAGATAACAGATACGCAGTATTTT. The encoded protein is CSAQKGWLAGAKITDTQYF.

This clonotype was observed a handful of times. This chain connects TRBV29-1 to TRBJ1-1; tentative D call: TRBD1 (5 bases). Trimming took off 1 base at V and 1 base at J, with 16 bases between the two ends. The CDR3 runs 16 residues. CDR1 and CDR2 (germline): SQVTM, ANQGSEA. CDR3 loop: CSVEGVPGPPNTEAFF. Here the CDR3 DNA reads TGCAGCGTTGAAGGAGTACCGGGACCGCCGAACACTGAAGCTTTCTTT.

The rearrangement links TRBV7-2 to TRBJ2-7; perhaps TRBD1 as D (5 bases). In germline, CDR1 is SGHTA, CDR2 FQGNSA. The CDR3 is made up of 14 amino acids. V lost 2 bases and J lost 6, with 14 bases in between. The CDR3 is CASSLQGPPSEQYF. In DNA, the CDR3 is TGTGCCAGCAGCTTACAGGGCCCCCCCTCCGAGCAGTACTTC. Using reference TRBV7-2 and TRBJ2-7 for the parts outside the CDR3, the full variable domain is GAGVSQSPSNKVTEKGKDVELRCDPISGHTALYWYRQSLGQGLEFLIYFQGNSAPDKSGLPSDRFSAERTGGSVSTLTIQRTQQEDSAVYLCASSLQGPPSEQYFGPGTRLTVT.

The V and J genes are TRBV29-1 and TRBJ1-1; D unresolved. Germline V CDR1 and CDR2: SQVTM, ANQGSEA. Trimming cost V 6 bases and J 1 base, with 9 bases left between them. The CDR3 covers 12 residues. CDR3 DNA: TGCAGCGTCGACTTTGGGAACACTGAAGCTTTCTTT. Translating it yields CSVDFGNTEAFF.

This chain joins TRBV12-3 or TRBV12-4 and TRBJ1-4; no clear D gene. CDR3 length equals 16 residues. Trimming removed 5 bases from V and 0 bases from J, with 13 bases in between. The CDR3 nucleotides are TGTGCCAGCAGTCCCTCCCTGGGGTCAACTAATGAAAAACTGTTTTTT. Translating gives CASSPSLGSTNEKLFF.

The chain carries TRBV2 and TRBJ1-2; maybe TRBD1 (6 bases). This CDR3 is 17 amino acids long. The germline CDR1 and CDR2 sequences are SNHLY and FYNNEI. V shed 8 bases and J shed 0 bases, with 22 bases lying between them. The CDR3 DNA reads TGTGCCAGCCTCGGGAGGCCGAGGGACACCGCTAACTATGGCTACACCTTC. This translates into CASLGRPRDTANYGYTF.

V gene TRBV28 combines with J gene TRBJ2-3; the D is unclear. The V end lost 9 bases, the J end lost 2 bases, and 12 bases lay between the germline ends. The CDR3 runs 13 residues. Germline V gene lookup returns CDR1 MDHEN and CDR2 SYDVKM. CDR3 coding DNA: TGTGCCAGTTTCCGGGCCGACACAGATACGCAGTATTTT. Protein: CASFRADTDTQYF.

CDR3: CASSPTGVPYNEQFF. As DNA, the CDR3 is TGTGCCAGCAGCCCGACAGGGGTACCCTACAATGAGCAGTTCTTC. The rearrangement joins TRBV3-1 to TRBJ2-1; 8 bases fit TRBD1. This CDR3 is built from 15 residues. Germline loops: CDR1 LGHDT, CDR2 YNNKEL (reference sequence). Trimming removed 4 bases from V and 2 bases from J; junction bases left unmatched: 4.

The chain uses TRBV5-6 and TRBJ2-7, with TRBD2 as a possible D gene (7 bases). The CDR3 is 14 amino acids. With 7 bases removed from V and 3 bases from J, the gap between germline ends came to 17 bases. CDR1 and CDR2 from the germline V gene are SGHDT and YYEEEE. The CDR3 protein is CASAAGAGSYEQYF. In DNA, the CDR3 is TGTGCCAGCGCTGCGGGGGCAGGGAGCTACGAGCAGTACTTC.

This clonotype was counted a few times. The genes are TRBV7-2 and TRBJ1-6; the D gene is possibly TRBD1 (6 bases). The CDR3 is 16 residues long. From germline, CDR1 is SGHTA and CDR2 FQGNSA. Between the trimmed V and J ends, which lost 4 bases and 9 bases, there was a span of 19 bases. The CDR3 nucleotides read TGTGCCAGCAGCTCCAGGGGTAGGGGCGGAGGTTCACCCCTCCACTTT. Translated: CASSSRGRGGGSPLHF. Complete variable domain (other parts from reference TRBV7-2 and TRBJ1-6): GAGVSQSPSNKVTEKGKDVELRCDPISGHTALYWYRQSLGQGLEFLIYFQGNSAPDKSGLPSDRFSAERTGGSVSTLTIQRTQQEDSAVYLCASSSRGRGGGSPLHFGNGTRLTVT.

Of note for this clonotype: This sequence may be a read error, since a much larger clone differs from it by one base. The V and J genes are TRBV25-1 and TRBJ2-7, with 12 bases fitting TRBD1. The germline V gene encodes CDR1 MGHDK and CDR2 SYGVNS. V trimming: 5 bases; J trimming: 5 bases; junction bases outside the gene matches: 4. This CDR3 is built from 14 residues. The CDR3 protein is CASSWGQGADEQYF. CDR3 DNA sequence: TGTGCCAGCAGTTGGGGACAGGGGGCCGACGAGCAGTACTTC.

This chain uses TRBV29-1 with TRBJ2-5; weak D call: TRBD2 (6 bases). The J call could be wrong; TRBJ2-7 is a better fit for the DNA end. Germline V gives CDR1 SQVTM, CDR2 ANQGSEA. The CDR3 is made up of 13 amino acids. Written as DNA, the CDR3 is TGCAGCGTTCTCCGGGAGTCTTGGGGCGAGCAGTACTTC. Its protein product is CSVLRESWGEQYF.

V is TRBV7-6 and J is TRBJ2-1, with a weak D call TRBD2 (5 bases). The V end was cut by 7 bases, the J end by 6 bases, with 13 bases between. This CDR3 has 13 residues. Germline-derived CDR1 and CDR2 are SGHVS and FNYEAQ. The CDR3 spells CASTPPLVNEQFF. The CDR3 region has the DNA TGTGCCAGCACCCCACCACTAGTCAATGAGCAGTTCTTC.